The rows below give T cell receptor beta chains drawn from one sample of a study of low-dose radiotherapy and immunotherapy resistance in tumors. Each CDR3 protein is one row after TCRdb ran MiXCR on the reads. This table holds about 47,000 distinct CDR3 sequences, 12% found once. The specimen was PBMCs, collected before treatment. The origin of the receptors is a female donor with ovarian cancer. The CDR3 runs from the conserved cysteine through the conserved F or W. D genes are given only for firm matches. Not all rows give a size; the values are once, few, many and, for expanded clones, a class.

J: TRBJ2-3; V: TRBV10-3; D: TRBD1; size: many; DNA: TGTGCCATCAGTGACCTCAAACAGGGGACAGATACGCAGTATTTT; CDR3: CAISDLKQGTDTQYF
J: TRBJ1-4; V: TRBV10-3; D: .; size: many; DNA: TGTGCCATCAGTAGGGCGACTAATGAAAAACTGTTTTTT; CDR3: CAISRATNEKLFF
J: TRBJ2-1; V: TRBV7-3; D: TRBD2; size: many; DNA: TGTGCCAGCAGCTTCGGGGGGAGAAATGAGCAGTTCTTC; CDR3: CASSFGGRNEQFF
J: TRBJ2-5; V: TRBV2; D: .; size: medium-sized; DNA: TGTGCCAGCGGTCACAGGGCTAACCAAGAGACCCAGTACTTC; CDR3: CASGHRANQETQYF
J: TRBJ2-3; V: TRBV6-2/TRBV6-3; D: .; size: many; DNA: TGTGCCAGCAGTTACGCCCGGACCCACGGCACAGATACGCAGTATTTT; CDR3: CASSYARTHGTDTQYF
J: TRBJ2-7; V: TRBV11-2; D: TRBD1; size: many; DNA: TGTGCCAGCAGCTTAGGGGACAGGGGATACGAGCAGTACTTC; CDR3: CASSLGDRGYEQYF
J: TRBJ2-4; V: TRBV7-6; D: .; size: few; DNA: TGTGCCAGCAGCTCAGGGGGGACGCCGGCGGGAGACGTTGCCAAAAACATTCAGTACTTC; CDR3: CASSSGGTPAGDVAKNIQYF
J: TRBJ2-1; V: TRBV4-1; D: .; size: few; DNA: TGCGCCAGCAGCATTCAAGGGGGGAATGAGCAGTTCTTC; CDR3: CASSIQGGNEQFF
J: TRBJ1-1; V: TRBV27; D: TRBD1; size: many; DNA: TGTGCCAGCACTCCTCCGGGACAGCGACCGGGGGACACTGAAGCTTTCTTT; CDR3: CASTPPGQRPGDTEAFF
J: TRBJ2-1; V: TRBV4-1; D: TRBD2; size: many; DNA: TGCGCCAGCAGCCGTCTAGCGGCCTCTCGCAATGAGCAGTTCTTC; CDR3: CASSRLAASRNEQFF
J: TRBJ2-7; V: TRBV6-5; D: .; size: many; DNA: TGTGCCAGCAGTCAGGGACCCTGGTCCTACGAGCAGTACTTC; CDR3: CASSQGPWSYEQYF
J: TRBJ2-1; V: TRBV20-1; D: .; size: .; DNA: TGCAGTGCTAAAGTCCTCCGGGACAACAATGAGCAGTTCTTC; CDR3: CSAKVLRDNNEQFF
J: TRBJ1-5; V: TRBV25-1; D: .; size: many; DNA: TGTGCCAGCAGTGAAGGTGGGGTCGGACACAATCAGCCCCAGCATTTT; CDR3: CASSEGGVGHNQPQHF
J: TRBJ2-1; V: TRBV29-1; D: TRBD2; size: many; DNA: TGCAGCGTTGACCGAGCGTCGCGGGGGAATGAGCAGTTCTTC; CDR3: CSVDRASRGNEQFF
J: TRBJ2-1; V: TRBV20-1; D: .; size: few; DNA: TGCAGTGCTCCGCGGTCGAGCGGACCCTACAATGAGCAGTTCTTC; CDR3: CSAPRSSGPYNEQFF
J: TRBJ2-7; V: TRBV29-1; D: .; size: many; DNA: TGCAGCGTGAGGGCTAGCGACGAGCAGTACTTC; CDR3: CSVRASDEQYF
J: TRBJ2-4; V: TRBV13; D: .; size: .; DNA: TGTGCCAGCGGCGGGACCGATAAAAACATTCAGTACTTC; CDR3: CASGGTDKNIQYF
J: TRBJ2-1; V: TRBV7-9; D: .; size: .; DNA: TGTGCCAGCATCACAAAGGGGGGCGGAATCAATGAGCAGTTCTTC; CDR3: CASITKGGGINEQFF
J: TRBJ2-7; V: TRBV2; D: TRBD1; size: .; DNA: TGTGCCAGCAGCCCGGACAGGGGGGTCCCCGGCGAGCAGTACTTC; CDR3: CASSPDRGVPGEQYF
J: TRBJ2-3; V: TRBV9; D: .; size: many; DNA: TGTGCCAGCAGCCCGCCCGGGACTACGCAGTATTTT; CDR3: CASSPPGTTQYF
J: TRBJ2-1; V: TRBV14; D: TRBD1; size: many; DNA: TGTGCCAGCAGCCAAGAGTTTGGCAGGGGGAATGAGCAGTTCTTC; CDR3: CASSQEFGRGNEQFF
J: TRBJ1-1; V: TRBV5-1; D: .; size: many; DNA: TGCGCCAGCAGGCTCGGCGAGCTAGAGAACACTGAAGCTTTCTTT; CDR3: CASRLGELENTEAFF
J: TRBJ2-2; V: TRBV5-1; D: TRBD2; size: many; DNA: TGCGCCAGCAGCTTTGGAGCGGGGGGTATCGCCGGGGAGCTGTTTTTT; CDR3: CASSFGAGGIAGELFF
J: TRBJ1-5; V: TRBV12-3/TRBV12-4; D: TRBD1; size: few; DNA: TGTGCCAGCAGCAAAGACAGGGGCGATCAGCCCCAGCATTTT; CDR3: CASSKDRGDQPQHF
J: TRBJ2-7; V: TRBV29-1; D: TRBD1; size: many; DNA: TGCAGCGCCGGGACAGCTTTCGAGCAGTACTTC; CDR3: CSAGTAFEQYF
J: TRBJ1-5; V: TRBV2; D: .; size: many; DNA: TGTGCCAGCAACGGCAGGGCCGGTCAGCCCCAGCATTTT; CDR3: CASNGRAGQPQHF
J: TRBJ1-6; V: TRBV5-4; D: .; size: medium-sized; DNA: TGTGCCAGCAGCTTACAGGGCGGCTCACCCCTCCACTTT; CDR3: CASSLQGGSPLHF
J: TRBJ2-3; V: TRBV20-1; D: .; size: .; DNA: TGCAGTGCTAGAAGGTGGGGGGGCCTGTCAGATACGCAGTATTTT; CDR3: CSARRWGGLSDTQYF
J: TRBJ2-1; V: TRBV5-5; D: TRBD2; size: .; DNA: TGTGCCAGCAGCCGACTAGCGGACAATGAGCAGTTCTTC; CDR3: CASSRLADNEQFF
J: TRBJ1-5; V: TRBV5-1; D: TRBD1; size: .; DNA: TGCGCCAGCAGCTTGGCTGGGACAGGAAATCAGCCCCAGCATTTT; CDR3: CASSLAGTGNQPQHF
J: TRBJ2-2; V: TRBV10-1; D: .; size: .; DNA: .; CDR3: CASSVKATGELFFF
J: TRBJ2-7; V: TRBV19; D: TRBD1; size: many; DNA: TGTGCCAGTAGTACCCGGACAGGGGTGGCGTACGAGCAGTACTTC; CDR3: CASSTRTGVAYEQYF
J: TRBJ2-5; V: TRBV14; D: .; size: many; DNA: TGTGCCAGCAGCCAATATGTGGAGACCCAGTACTTC; CDR3: CASSQYVETQYF
J: TRBJ2-3; V: TRBV29-1; D: .; size: many; DNA: TGCAGCGTTGGGTCGACAGATACGCAGTATTTT; CDR3: CSVGSTDTQYF
J: TRBJ1-2; V: TRBV28; D: .; size: many; DNA: TGTGCCAGCAGTCTCCCACCCTATGGCTACACCTTC; CDR3: CASSLPPYGYTF
J: TRBJ1-1; V: TRBV30; D: TRBD1; size: many; DNA: TGTGCCTGGAGCTTCCAGGGGGACACTGAAGCTTTCTTT; CDR3: CAWSFQGDTEAFF
J: TRBJ2-2; V: TRBV3-1; D: .; size: many; DNA: TGTGCCAGCAGCCAAGGCGTTCCTTCCGGGACACCTAAAGTCGACACCGGGGAGCTGTTTTTT; CDR3: CASSQGVPSGTPKVDTGELFF
J: TRBJ2-1; V: TRBV7-2; D: .; size: few; DNA: TGTGCCAGCAGCCCCCGGGCACTGTCGTACAATGAGCAGTTCTTC; CDR3: CASSPRALSYNEQFF
J: TRBJ1-5; V: TRBV28; D: .; size: many; DNA: TGTGCCAGCAGTTTTGTCAGGAATCAGCCCCAGCATTTT; CDR3: CASSFVRNQPQHF
J: TRBJ1-3; V: TRBV30; D: .; size: many; DNA: TGTGCCTGGACGAGGTACTCTGGAAACACCATATATTTT; CDR3: CAWTRYSGNTIYF
J: TRBJ2-3; V: TRBV29-1; D: .; size: many; DNA: TGCAGCGTTGAGAAAGGGGCAGATACGCAGTATTTT; CDR3: CSVEKGADTQYF
J: TRBJ2-1; V: TRBV2; D: TRBD2; size: many; DNA: TGTGCCAGCAGCCAAGGAGGACTAGCGGGAGGGTGGCAGTTCTTC; CDR3: CASSQGGLAGGWQFF
J: TRBJ2-2; V: TRBV2; D: .; size: many; DNA: TGTGCCAGCAGCCAAACCTCAGGGCCCGGGGAGCTGTTTTTT; CDR3: CASSQTSGPGELFF
J: TRBJ2-5; V: TRBV7-9; D: TRBD1; size: many; DNA: TGTGCCAGCAGCTTGAGGACAGGGAGGTTCCAAGAGACCCAGTACTTC; CDR3: CASSLRTGRFQETQYF
J: TRBJ2-7; V: TRBV30; D: TRBD1; size: many; DNA: TGTGCCTGGAGTGTCGCAGGGGGCAACGAGCAGTACTTC; CDR3: CAWSVAGGNEQYF
J: TRBJ2-7; V: TRBV7-2; D: .; size: many; DNA: TGTGCCAGCAGCTTAGCGGAGGGGATTGGCGAGCAGTACTTC; CDR3: CASSLAEGIGEQYF
J: TRBJ1-1; V: TRBV2; D: .; size: many; DNA: TGTGCCAGCATGCTGAACACTGAAGCTTTCTTT; CDR3: CASMLNTEAFF
J: TRBJ2-7; V: TRBV5-1; D: .; size: medium-sized; DNA: TGCGCCAGCAGCCCGGAGGGCGGGCCCTACGAGCAGTACTTC; CDR3: CASSPEGGPYEQYF
J: TRBJ2-1; V: TRBV11-1; D: .; size: many; DNA: TGTGCCAGCAGCTTAGGTATTAGCGTTTCCTACAATGAGCAGTTCTTC; CDR3: CASSLGISVSYNEQFF
J: TRBJ1-6; V: TRBV4-2; D: .; size: many; DNA: TGTGCCAGCAGCCAGCCGGATAGTTCACCCCTCCACTTT; CDR3: CASSQPDSSPLHF
J: TRBJ2-7; V: TRBV27; D: .; size: many; DNA: TGTGCCAGCAGCAGCCTCGGTTTAACAGGTAACTACGAGCAGTACTTC; CDR3: CASSSLGLTGNYEQYF